Listed here are 20 T cell receptor beta chains from one sample, sequenced in a study of CD8 T cells in Susac syndrome (dated by TCRdb to between 2019 and 2020). Library prep was done by the immunoSEQ multiplex PCR assay. RNA was extracted with the RNeasy kit and roughly 0.45 to 1 ug was reverse transcribed using random hexamers. TCRdb reworked the public reads: Q25 trimming with fastp, MiXCR clone assembly, productive beta chains retained. Records with the same CDR3 protein are collapsed into one entry carrying the most frequent genes and DNA. This sample holds 400,000 or so distinct CDR3 sequences; more than 80% were observed only once. Clones ranked in the top ten supply about 0.12% of the sample. Sequenced material: CD8+ T cells from PBMCs. All receptors come from a human donor with multiple sclerosis.

This clonotype was picked up a small number of times. The CDR3 nucleotides read TGTGCCAGCAGTTTGGGACAGGGACTAGATACGCAGTATTTT. It codes for CASSLGQGLDTQYF. The chain has TRBV27 and TRBJ2-3, with TRBD1 identical over 9 bases. The germline V gene has CDR1 MNHEY and CDR2 SMNVEV (reference sequence). This CDR3 is 14 amino acids long. V was pared by 3 bases and J by 5 bases, with 3 bases of the junction left unmatched.

V and J are TRBV30 and TRBJ2-3; TRBD1 aligns across 11 bases. Germline CDR1 GTSNPN, CDR2 SVGIG (reference sequence). The CDR3 has 15 residues. J gave up 3 bases and V 0 bases, and 2 bases lay outside the gene matches. In nucleotides, the CDR3 is TGTGCCTGGAGTGTGGACAGGGGGCGAACAGATACGCAGTATTTT. Translating it yields CAWSVDRGRTDTQYF.

The chain is built from TRBV5-6 and TRBJ2-2; TRBD2 matches 12 bases. Per germline, CDR1 SGHDT and CDR2 YYEEEE. CDR3 length: 18 residues. Trimming cost V 5 bases and J 3 bases; bases outside gene matches: 11. DNA for the CDR3: TGTGCCAGCAGATCCCCGATCCGACTAGCGGGAGACACCGGGGAGCTGTTTTTT. Translated, it gives CASRSPIRLAGDTGELFF.

The chain is built from TRBV5-1 and TRBJ1-2; TRBD1 might be the D (5 bases). V gave up 4 bases and J gave up 6 bases, with 22 bases separating them. Germline CDR1 and CDR2: SGHRS and YFSETQ. The CDR3 totals 16 residues. Written as DNA, the CDR3 is TGCGCCAGCAGCCGAGGGACCGCTCTCCGCGTACATGGCTACACCTTC. It is translated as CASSRGTALRVHGYTF.

The gene calls are TRBV6-2 or TRBV6-3 and TRBJ2-3; 7 bases line up with TRBD2. The CDR3 extends over 14 amino acids. Per the germline V gene, CDR1 is MNHEY and CDR2 is SVGEGT. The V segment lost 5 bases and the J segment 6 bases; nucleotides outside the gene matches: 8. The CDR3 here is CASSPGLDSDTQYF. DNA of the CDR3: TGTGCCAGCAGTCCCGGACTAGACTCTGATACGCAGTATTTT.

The chain has TRBV3-1 and TRBJ2-1; maybe TRBD1 (6 bases). The germline gives CDR1 LGHDT, CDR2 YNNKEL (reference sequence). The CDR3 has 15 residues. Trimming shortened V by 1 base and J by 2 bases, and 9 bases separated the two germline ends. The CDR3 DNA follows: TGTGCCAGCAGCCAAGCTAACAGGGCCTACAATGAGCAGTTCTTC. Translated, it gives CASSQANRAYNEQFF.

The chain combines TRBV12-3 or TRBV12-4 with TRBJ2-3, with D unclear. Trimming cost V 3 bases and J 3 bases, with 13 bases left between them. The CDR3 spans 15 residues. CDR3 nucleotides: TGTGCCAGCAGTTTTTCCGTCAGCCAGACAGATACGCAGTATTTT. Translated: CASSFSVSQTDTQYF.

This clonotype was recorded a few times. The chain has TRBV5-4 and TRBJ2-5; D unclear. The CDR3 is made up of 13 amino acids. V lost 0 bases, J lost 3 bases, and 6 bases lay in between. In germline, CDR1 is SGHNT, CDR2 YYREEE (reference sequence). DNA for the CDR3: TGTGCCAGCAGCTTGGTGTCCGAAGAGACCCAGTACTTC. It is translated as CASSLVSEETQYF.

The rearrangement links TRBV7-2 to TRBJ2-7, with unresolved D. Germline V lookup: CDR1 SGHTA, CDR2 FQGNSA. This CDR3 has 13 residues. V shed 3 bases and J shed 5 bases, with 11 bases lying between them. CDR3 nucleotide sequence: TGTGCCAGCAGCTTCGGCAGAGGCGACGAGCAGTACTTC. Residues: CASSFGRGDEQYF. The full variable domain, rest sourced from reference TRBV7-2 and TRBJ2-7, is GAGVSQSPSNKVTEKGKDVELRCDPISGHTALYWYRQSLGQGLEFLIYFQGNSAPDKSGLPSDRFSAERTGGSVSTLTIQRTQQEDSAVYLCASSFGRGDEQYFGPGTRLTVT.

The rearrangement joins TRBV15 to TRBJ2-1; D uncertain. V lost 5 bases to trimming and J lost 5 bases, with 7 bases between them. Germline assignment: CDR1 LNHNV and CDR2 YYDKDF (reference sequence). The CDR3 has 12 residues. The CDR3 spells CATSGSNNEQFF. The CDR3 coding sequence is TGTGCCACCAGCGGCAGCAACAATGAGCAGTTCTTC.

The chain recombines TRBV27 with TRBJ2-3; perhaps TRBD1 as D (5 bases). Looked up from germline, CDR1 is MNHEY and CDR2 is SMNVEV (reference sequence). CDR3 size: 12 residues. Trimming removed 8 bases from V and 2 bases from J, with 8 bases in between. The CDR3 sequence: CASGAHTDTQYF. The CDR3 DNA follows: TGTGCCAGCGGGGCCCACACAGATACGCAGTATTTT.

The chain joins TRBV29-1 to TRBJ2-5; a possible D gene is TRBD1 (5 bases). V shed 3 bases and J shed 3 bases, with 11 bases lying between them. CDR3 length equals 13 residues. Germline V lookup: CDR1 SQVTM, CDR2 ANQGSEA. For the CDR3, the DNA is TGCAGCGTTGAGTCCCCGACAGAAGAGACCCAGTACTTC. It translates to CSVESPTEETQYF.

The chain joins TRBV12-3 or TRBV12-4 to TRBJ2-3; no clear D. This CDR3 contains 13 residues. V was shortened by 1 base and J by 2 bases, with 4 bases between the two germline ends. For the CDR3, the DNA is TGTGCCAGCAGTTTAGTCCTCACAGATACGCAGTATTTT. Protein product: CASSLVLTDTQYF.

The chain couples TRBV27 to TRBJ2-7; 7 positions agree with TRBD1. CDR3 length equals 15 residues. V trimming: 6 bases; J trimming: 3 bases; junction bases outside the gene matches: 11. Per the germline V gene, CDR1 is MNHEY and CDR2 is SMNVEV (reference sequence). The CDR3 DNA reads as TGTGCCAGCAGCATCGTCGGGACAGTGTACTACGAGCAGTACTTC. Translation: CASSIVGTVYYEQYF.

The genes are TRBV11-2 and TRBJ2-5, with TRBD2 identical over 9 bases. V was clipped by 1 base and J by 5 bases; unmatched bases: 20. Germline CDR1 reads SGHAT; CDR2 reads FQNNGV. This CDR3 has 20 amino acids. CDR3 in DNA: TGTGCCAGCAGCTTAGTGTATCGGCGCGGGAGGGCCCGGTTGGAGGAGACCCAGTACTTC. Encoded protein: CASSLVYRRGRARLEETQYF.

The rearrangement uses TRBV27 and TRBJ2-1, with D possibly being TRBD1 or TRBD2 (5 bases each). CDR3 length equals 15 residues. V was shortened by 6 bases and J by 0 bases, with 12 bases between the two germline ends. The germline V gene encodes CDR1 MNHEY and CDR2 SMNVEV (reference sequence). CDR3 in DNA: TGTGCCAGCAGCCACTGGGGGAGCTCCTACAATGAGCAGTTCTTC. It translates to CASSHWGSSYNEQFF.

The chain recombines TRBV5-4 with TRBJ1-1, with D tentatively TRBD1 (5 bases). Germline CDR1 SGHNT, CDR2 YYREEE (reference sequence). CDR3 length: 16 amino acids. Trimming removed 1 base from V and 4 bases from J, with 17 bases in between. In DNA form, the CDR3 reads TGTGCCAGCAGCTTGTTTCCGGCAGGGTATCCCACTGAAGCTTTCTTT. It codes for CASSLFPAGYPTEAFF.

V usage is TRBV12-3 or TRBV12-4 and J usage is TRBJ1-1, with D possibly TRBD1 on 5 matching bases. The V gene lost 1 base and the J gene lost 7 bases, with 13 bases spanning the gap. The CDR3 totals 14 residues. The CDR3 loop is CASSLEVGTVEAFF. The CDR3 DNA is TGTGCCAGCAGTTTAGAGGTCGGGACCGTTGAAGCTTTCTTT.

The V call is TRBV14, the J call TRBJ2-7; D perhaps matches TRBD2 (6 bases). The CDR3 is made up of 14 amino acids. The germline CDR1 and CDR2 sequences are SGHDN and FVKESK. V lost 3 bases, J lost 2 bases, and 11 bases lay in between. CDR3 protein: CASSQWGGTYEQYF. Here the CDR3 DNA reads TGTGCCAGCAGCCAGTGGGGAGGAACCTACGAGCAGTACTTC.

V gene TRBV2 combines with J gene TRBJ2-2, with TRBD2 identical over 7 bases. This CDR3 is 14 amino acids long. The V segment lost 9 bases and the J segment 0 bases; nucleotides outside the gene matches: 4. Germline lookup yields CDR1 SNHLY and CDR2 FYNNEI. CDR3 coding DNA: TGTGCCAGTGTCGGGGGGACGAACACCGGGGAGCTGTTTTTT. Translating it yields CASVGGTNTGELFF.